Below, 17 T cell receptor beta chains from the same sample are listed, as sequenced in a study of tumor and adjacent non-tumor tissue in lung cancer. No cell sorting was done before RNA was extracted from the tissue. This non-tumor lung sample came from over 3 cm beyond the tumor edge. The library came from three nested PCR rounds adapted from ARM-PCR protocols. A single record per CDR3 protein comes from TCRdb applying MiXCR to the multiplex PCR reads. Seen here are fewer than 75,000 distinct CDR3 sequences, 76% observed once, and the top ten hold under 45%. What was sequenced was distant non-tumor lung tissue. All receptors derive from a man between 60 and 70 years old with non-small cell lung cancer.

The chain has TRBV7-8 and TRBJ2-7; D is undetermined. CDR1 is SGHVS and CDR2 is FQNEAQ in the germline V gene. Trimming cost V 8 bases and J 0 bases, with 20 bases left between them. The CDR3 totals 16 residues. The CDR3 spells CASGIDGLGSSYEQYF. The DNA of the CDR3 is TGTGCCAGCGGCATAGATGGGCTCGGTAGCTCCTACGAGCAGTACTTC.

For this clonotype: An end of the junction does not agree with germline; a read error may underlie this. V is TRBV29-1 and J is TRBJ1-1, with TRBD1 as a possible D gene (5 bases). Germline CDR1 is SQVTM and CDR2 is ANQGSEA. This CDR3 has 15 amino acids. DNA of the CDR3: TGCAGCGTTGAGGGGCCACGGGGGTTGGTCACTGAAGCTTTCTTC. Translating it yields CSVEGPRGLVTEAFF.

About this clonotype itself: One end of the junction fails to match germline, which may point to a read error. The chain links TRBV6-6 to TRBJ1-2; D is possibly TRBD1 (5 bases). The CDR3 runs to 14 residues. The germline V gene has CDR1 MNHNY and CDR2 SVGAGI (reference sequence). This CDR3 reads CAIGSFDSTYGYIF. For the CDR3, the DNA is TGTGCCATCGGGTCCTTCGACAGCACCTATGGCTACATCTTC.

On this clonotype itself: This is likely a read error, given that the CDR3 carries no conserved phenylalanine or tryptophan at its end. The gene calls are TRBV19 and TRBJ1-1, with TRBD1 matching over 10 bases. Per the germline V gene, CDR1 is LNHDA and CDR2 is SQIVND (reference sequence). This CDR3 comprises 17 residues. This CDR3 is CASRYRDRGRLDTGAFC. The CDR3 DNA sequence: TGTGCCAGTAGATACCGTGACAGGGGGCGTCTGGACACTGGAGCTTTCTGT.

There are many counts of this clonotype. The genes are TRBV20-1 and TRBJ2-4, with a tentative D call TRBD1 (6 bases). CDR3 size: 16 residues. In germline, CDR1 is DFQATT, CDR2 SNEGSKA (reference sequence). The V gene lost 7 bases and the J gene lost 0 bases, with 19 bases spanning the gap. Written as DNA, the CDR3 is TGCAGTGGGAACCCTGGGTGGGGGCTAGCCAAAAACATTCAGTACTTC. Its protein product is CSGNPGWGLAKNIQYF.

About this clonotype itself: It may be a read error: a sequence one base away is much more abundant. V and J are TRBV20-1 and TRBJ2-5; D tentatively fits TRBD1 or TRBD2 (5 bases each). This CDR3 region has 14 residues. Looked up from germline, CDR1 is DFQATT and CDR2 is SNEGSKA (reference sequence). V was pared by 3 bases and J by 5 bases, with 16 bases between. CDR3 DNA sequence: TGCAGTGCTAGCGCTAGAGGGGTGGGGGAGACCCAGTACTTC. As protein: CSASARGVGETQYF.

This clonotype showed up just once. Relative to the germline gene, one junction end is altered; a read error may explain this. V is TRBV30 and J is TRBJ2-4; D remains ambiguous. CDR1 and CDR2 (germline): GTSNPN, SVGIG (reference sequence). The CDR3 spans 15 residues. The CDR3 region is CAWSISNLAKNIQYF. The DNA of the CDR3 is TGCGCCTGGAGTATAAGCAACTTAGCCAAAAACATTCAGTACTTC.

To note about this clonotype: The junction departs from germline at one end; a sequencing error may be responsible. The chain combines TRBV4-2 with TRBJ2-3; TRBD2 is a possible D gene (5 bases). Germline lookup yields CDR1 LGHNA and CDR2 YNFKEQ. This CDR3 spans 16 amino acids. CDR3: CAISQGGTGGTDMQYF. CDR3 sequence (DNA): TGTGCCATCAGCCAAGGAGGCACTGGCGGCACAGATATGCAGTATTTT.

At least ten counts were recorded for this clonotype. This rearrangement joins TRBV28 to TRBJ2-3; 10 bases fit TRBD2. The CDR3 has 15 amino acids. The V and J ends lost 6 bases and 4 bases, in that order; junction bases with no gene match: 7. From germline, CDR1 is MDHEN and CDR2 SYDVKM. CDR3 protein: CASRPGLAIPDTQYF. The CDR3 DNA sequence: TGTGCCAGCAGACCGGGACTAGCGATACCAGATACGCAGTATTTT.

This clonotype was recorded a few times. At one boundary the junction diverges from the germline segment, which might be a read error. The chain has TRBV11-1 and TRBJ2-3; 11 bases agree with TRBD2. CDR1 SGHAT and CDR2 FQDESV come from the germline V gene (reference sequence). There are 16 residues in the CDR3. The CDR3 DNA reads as TGCGCCAGCAGCTTGACTAGCGGGACTAGCACAGATACGCAGTATTTT. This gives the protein CASSLTSGTSTDTQYF.

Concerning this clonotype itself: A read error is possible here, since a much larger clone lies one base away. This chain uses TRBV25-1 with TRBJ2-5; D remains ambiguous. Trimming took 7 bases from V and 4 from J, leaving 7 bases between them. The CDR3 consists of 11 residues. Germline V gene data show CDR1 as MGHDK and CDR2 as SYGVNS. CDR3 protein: CASTGRETQYF. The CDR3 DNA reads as TGTGCCAGCACCGGCCGAGAGACCCAGTACTTC.

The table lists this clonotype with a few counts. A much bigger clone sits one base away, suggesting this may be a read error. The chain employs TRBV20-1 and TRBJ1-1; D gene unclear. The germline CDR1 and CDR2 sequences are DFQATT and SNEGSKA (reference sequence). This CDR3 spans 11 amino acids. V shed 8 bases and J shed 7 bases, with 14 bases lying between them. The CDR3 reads CSTQPGVEAFF. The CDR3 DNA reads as TGCAGTACTCAACCCGGGGTTGAAGCTTTCTTT.

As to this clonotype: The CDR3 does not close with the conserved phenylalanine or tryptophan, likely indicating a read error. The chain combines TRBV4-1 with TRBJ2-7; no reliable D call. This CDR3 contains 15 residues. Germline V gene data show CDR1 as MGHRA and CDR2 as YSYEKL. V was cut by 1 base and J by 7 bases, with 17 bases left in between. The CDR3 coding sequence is TGCGCCAGCAGCCAAGGTCCAGTGGGGAAGTATGAGCAGTACCTC. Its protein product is CASSQGPVGKYEQYL.

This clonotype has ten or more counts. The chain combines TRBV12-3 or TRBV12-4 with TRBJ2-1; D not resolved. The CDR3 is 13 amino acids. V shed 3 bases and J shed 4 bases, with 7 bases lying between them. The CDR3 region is CASSFETYNEQFF. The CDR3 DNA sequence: TGTGCCAGCAGTTTTGAGACATACAATGAGCAGTTCTTC.

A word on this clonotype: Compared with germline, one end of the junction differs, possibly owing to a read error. For the CDR3, the DNA is TGTGTCAGCAGACAGGTGGACTCTGGAAACACCATATATTTT. Amino acid sequence: CVSRQVDSGNTIYF. The J gene is TRBJ1-3, the V gene TRBV6-6; weak D call: TRBD1 (6 bases). This CDR3 has 14 amino acids. The V gene's germline CDR1 is MNHNY and CDR2 SVGAGI (reference sequence).

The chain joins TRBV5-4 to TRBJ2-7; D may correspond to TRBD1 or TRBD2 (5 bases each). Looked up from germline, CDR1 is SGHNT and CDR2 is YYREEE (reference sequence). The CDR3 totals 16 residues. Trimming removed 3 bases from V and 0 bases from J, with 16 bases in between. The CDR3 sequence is CASSWWVRGDSYEQYF. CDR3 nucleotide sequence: TGTGCCAGCAGCTGGTGGGTACGAGGGGACTCCTACGAGCAGTACTTC.

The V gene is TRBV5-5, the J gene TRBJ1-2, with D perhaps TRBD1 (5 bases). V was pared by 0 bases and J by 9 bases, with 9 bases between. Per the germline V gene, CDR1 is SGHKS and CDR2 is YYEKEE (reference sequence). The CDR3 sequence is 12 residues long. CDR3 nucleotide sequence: TGTGCCAGCAGCTTGGGGGGCTGTTGCTACACCTTC. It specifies CASSLGGCCYTF.